The sequence of this T cell receptor (beta chain) was determined in a study of blood T cell repertoires in COVID-19. Across the study: Samples representing acute and convalescent COVID-19 were sourced from the United States, Italy and Spain. PBMCs, B-cell-depleted T cells, or T cells were the source of the cDNA or gDNA that made up the material.

J gave up 8 bases and V 0 bases, and 21 bases lay outside the gene matches. The CDR3 sequence is 20 residues long. Germline CDR1 is MNHEY and CDR2 is SMNVEV (reference sequence). As handled by the study authors: Cell counts per sample came from amplifying reference gene primers. TCRdb's table, derived via immunoSEQ multiplex PCR, lists solely in-frame clones and lacks some. The V and J calls and the clone size are those of that table, but D and trimming were determined from the DNA. The table has roughly 200,000 clones, roughly three quarters seen once. This sequence joins TRBV27 and TRBJ1-4; 7 nucleotides line up with TRBD1. What was sequenced was peripheral blood. The clonotype originates from a woman aged 45 to 65 with active or convalescent COVID-19. The CDR3 DNA follows: TGTGCCAGCAGTTTATCCCGGACAGGTGGAAAGGCCAGGGGGAAAGAAAAACTGTTTTTT. Protein: CASSLSRTGGKARGKEKLFF.